The 20 T cell receptor beta chains listed next were all sequenced from one sample in a study of T cell responses to AZD1222 COVID-19 vaccine. Repertoires were generated with immunoSEQ multiplex PCR, while TCRdb's copy carries only in-frame clones and drops some. In the table there are 120,000 to 150,000 clones, 88% of which are singletons. This material consisted of peripheral blood, taken on day 0 of AZD1222 vaccination. The receptors here all came from an adult in good health.

V usage is TRBV6-6 and J usage is TRBJ1-1; D gene ambiguous. This CDR3 has 13 residues. CDR1 is MNHNY, CDR2 SVGAGI, per germline (reference sequence). The ends were cut back, 2 bases at V and 1 base at J, with 5 bases in the middle. The CDR3 DNA is TGTGCCAGCAGTTACGCTCCGAACACTGAAGCTTTCTTT. It translates to CASSYAPNTEAFF.

This chain uses TRBV5-6 with TRBJ1-5; 7 nucleotides match TRBD1. The V gene end was trimmed by 1 base and the J gene end by 4 bases; junction bases not matched to a gene: 8. Germline V gives CDR1 SGHDT, CDR2 YYEEEE. The CDR3 spans 16 residues. The CDR3 coding sequence is TGTGCCAGCAGCTTGAAAAGGGGGCTGGGGAATCAGCCCCAGCATTTT. This translates into CASSLKRGLGNQPQHF.

The table lists this clone with a count of one. The CDR3 sequence: CASSLQADSYNSPLHF. The DNA for the CDR3 is TGTGCCAGCAGCTTACAGGCAGACTCCTATAATTCACCCCTCCACTTT. This chain uses TRBV11-2 with TRBJ1-6; no definite D call. V was clipped by 2 bases and J by 0 bases, with 8 bases between them. From germline, CDR1 is SGHAT and CDR2 FQNNGV. The CDR3 totals 16 residues.

The chain uses TRBV5-8 and TRBJ1-2; D is undetermined. This CDR3 has 11 amino acids. V dropped 0 bases and J dropped 14 bases, with 11 bases sitting between them. The germline CDR1 and CDR2 sequences are SGHTS and YDEGEE. The CDR3 loop reads CASSLEGPGTF. The CDR3 DNA is TGTGCCAGCAGCTTGGAAGGGCCGGGGACCTTC.

The V and J genes are TRBV6-2 or TRBV6-3 and TRBJ1-1; D is unclear. CDR3 length: 14 residues. Germline loops: CDR1 MNHEY, CDR2 SVGEGT. V dropped 4 bases and J dropped 10 bases, with 19 bases sitting between them. The CDR3 region has the DNA TGTGCCAGCAGTTCTCACCAAGATGAGTCCTCAGCTTTCTTT. Amino acid sequence: CASSSHQDESSAFF.

The chain links TRBV19 to TRBJ1-2, with a weak D call TRBD1 (5 bases). Per the germline V gene, CDR1 is LNHDA and CDR2 is SQIVND (reference sequence). Trimming stripped 3 bases from V and 3 bases from J, with 11 bases between. The CDR3 extends over 14 amino acids. The CDR3 spells CASSIREGDYGYTF. The CDR3 DNA reads as TGTGCCAGTAGTATCAGGGAAGGGGACTATGGCTACACCTTC.

This clone was recorded once. This chain connects TRBV28 to TRBJ1-2, with 9 bases aligning to TRBD1. Germline V gene sequence: CDR1 MDHEN, CDR2 SYDVKM. The CDR3 is 13 amino acids. V was clipped by 6 bases and J by 3 bases; unmatched bases: 2. Here the CDR3 DNA reads TGTGCCAGCAGGACAGGGGGGGACTATGGCTACACCTTC. Translated, it gives CASRTGGDYGYTF.

Written as DNA, the CDR3 is TGTGCCAGCTCACCCTATAGCGGGGATCCCTACGAGCAGTACTTC. Its translation is CASSPYSGDPYEQYF. The chain uses TRBV18 and TRBJ2-7; 8 nucleotides align to TRBD2. V dropped 3 bases and J dropped 2; count of bases not matched to a gene: 6. The CDR3 sequence is 15 residues long. Germline V gene sequence: CDR1 KGHSH, CDR2 LQKENI.

V and J are TRBV2 and TRBJ1-2; a possible D gene is TRBD1 (5 bases). Germline CDR1 and CDR2: SNHLY and FYNNEI. V was pared by 4 bases and J by 7 bases, with 13 bases between. The CDR3 length is 13 residues. The CDR3 spells CASSGQTRGGYTF. CDR3 nucleotides: TGTGCCAGCAGTGGACAGACGAGGGGTGGCTACACCTTC.

This clone was counted a single time. This rearrangement joins TRBV5-1 to TRBJ2-3; D is perhaps TRBD1 (6 bases). V dropped 0 bases and J dropped 6 bases, with 11 bases sitting between them. This CDR3 spans 14 amino acids. Looked up from germline, CDR1 is SGHRS and CDR2 is YFSETQ. The CDR3 spells CASSLGTAVDTQYF. As DNA, the CDR3 is TGCGCCAGCAGCTTGGGGACAGCGGTCGATACGCAGTATTTT.

The chain links TRBV18 to TRBJ2-2; a weak D match, TRBD2 (6 bases). There are 17 residues in the CDR3. V was trimmed by 0 bases and J by 1 base, leaving 12 bases between them. Germline assignment: CDR1 KGHSH and CDR2 LQKENI. The CDR3 nucleotides are TGTGCCAGCTCACCACCGCTGGGCGGGGAGAACACCGGGGAGCTGTTTTTT. Its translation: CASSPPLGGENTGELFF.

V usage is TRBV19 and J usage is TRBJ2-2; no clear D. Trimming pared 3 bases from V and 5 bases from J, leaving 13 bases between. The CDR3 covers 15 residues. CDR1 is LNHDA, CDR2 SQIVND, per germline (reference sequence). The CDR3 DNA sequence: TGTGCCAGTAGTATTGAGGCTGCCCGAACCGGGGAGCTGTTTTTT. Translation: CASSIEAARTGELFF.

This clone was recorded once. The chain joins TRBV6-2 or TRBV6-3 to TRBJ2-5, with D hard to call. From germline, CDR1 is MNHEY and CDR2 SVGEGT. V shed 4 bases and J shed 5 bases, with 14 bases lying between them. CDR3 length: 14 residues. CDR3 sequence (DNA): TGTGCCAGCAGTTTCACGGGTCCTCTTGAGACCCAGTACTTC. Its translation is CASSFTGPLETQYF.

V is TRBV11-3 and J is TRBJ2-3, with 8 bases aligning to TRBD1. Germline lookup yields CDR1 SGHNT and CDR2 YENEEA. V shed 1 base and J 2 bases; nucleotides not matched to a gene: 5. This CDR3 is 16 amino acids long. The CDR3 is CASSLGQGRNTDTQYF. In DNA form, the CDR3 reads TGTGCCAGCAGCTTAGGACAGGGGAGGAACACAGATACGCAGTATTTT.

The chain links TRBV4-1 to TRBJ1-2, with D perhaps TRBD1 (5 bases). Germline V gene lookup returns CDR1 MGHRA and CDR2 YSYEKL. Trimming left V 2 bases short and J 4 bases short, with 8 bases between. The CDR3 runs to 13 residues. The DNA of the CDR3 is TGCGCCAGCAGCCAAAGCCAGGGCTATGGCTACACCTTC. Its translation: CASSQSQGYGYTF.

V is TRBV2 and J is TRBJ1-5, with no clear D. Trimming shortened V by 3 bases and J by 4 bases, and 7 bases separated the two germline ends. This CDR3 has 13 amino acids. Germline-derived CDR1 and CDR2 are SNHLY and FYNNEI. CDR3 DNA: TGTGCCAGCAGTGATGGATGGAATCAGCCCCAGCATTTT. This encodes CASSDGWNQPQHF.

The V and J genes are TRBV2 and TRBJ2-3, with D unresolved. CDR1 and CDR2 from the germline V gene are SNHLY and FYNNEI. The germline V and J ends were trimmed by 4 bases and 2 bases, with 10 bases remaining between them. This CDR3 is 14 amino acids long. The CDR3 DNA reads as TGTGCCAGCAGTGTGCGGCGATTCACAGATACGCAGTATTTT. Translating it yields CASSVRRFTDTQYF.

The rearrangement uses TRBV5-1 and TRBJ1-2, with 7 positions matching TRBD1. The CDR3 runs to 13 residues. The germline CDR1 and CDR2 sequences are SGHRS and YFSETQ. V shed 4 bases and J 3 bases; nucleotides not matched to a gene: 3. In DNA, the CDR3 is TGCGCCAGCAGCCCAGGACAGGACTATGGCTACACCTTC. As protein: CASSPGQDYGYTF.

V is TRBV18 and J is TRBJ2-1, with 11 bases matching TRBD1. Germline V gene data show CDR1 as KGHSH and CDR2 as LQKENI. CDR3 size: 16 residues. V was clipped by 1 base and J by 12 bases; unmatched bases: 11. In DNA form, the CDR3 reads TGTGCCAGCTCACCACAAGGACAGGGGGCGCTTGTGGGGCAGTTCTTC. It encodes CASSPQGQGALVGQFF.

V and J are TRBV19 and TRBJ1-2, with unresolved D. The CDR3 contains 21 residues. Germline V lookup: CDR1 LNHDA, CDR2 SQIVND (reference sequence). Trimming left V 3 bases short and J 8 bases short, with 37 bases between. The CDR3 DNA reads TGTGCCAGTAGTATTCCGAGCGCAGTTGCTGGGCTTCTGGGGAGGCCGAGGGGCTACACCTTC. Residues: CASSIPSAVAGLLGRPRGYTF.